This entry features one T cell receptor (beta chain) sequence. The V gene lost 2 bases and the J gene lost 11 bases, with 19 bases spanning the gap. CDR3 length equals 14 residues. CDR1 and CDR2 from the germline V gene are SGHRS and YFSETQ. These data come from a study of blood T cell repertoires in COVID-19. Across the whole study: COVID-19 samples from acute and convalescent phases originated in the United States, Italy and Spain. Nucleic acid was either cDNA or gDNA, and it came from T cells, B-cell-depleted T cells, or PBMCs.

In the original workflow: Estimated nucleated cell counts came from reference gene primer amplification. The repertoire was sequenced with immunoSEQ multiplex PCR; TCRdb's copy has only in-frame clones and lacks some. V, J and clone size were drawn from that table, and D and trimming were deduced from the DNA. The profile shows about 100,000 clones, 80% to 90% of them singletons. The chain carries TRBV5-1 and TRBJ1-1; D might be TRBD1 (5 bases). Input material: peripheral blood. The receptor's source is a human donor in a cohort sampled during active COVID-19. This CDR3 reads CASSLDLVGGTAFF. The CDR3 nucleotides are TGCGCCAGCAGCTTAGACCTGGTCGGGGGAACGGCTTTCTTT.